One and the same sample provided the 17 T cell receptor beta chains below, sequenced in a study of shared clonotypes between healthy human individuals. Repertoires were generated with immunoSEQ multiplex PCR, while TCRdb's copy carries only in-frame clones and drops some. The sample consists of more than 450,000 clones, 79% of them appearing once. Sequencing was carried out using PBMCs. Source of these receptors: a woman in her thirties or forties in good health. Some clones in this sample may be carry-over from other donors' samples.

The chain employs TRBV7-9 and TRBJ2-1, with unresolved D. Germline loops: CDR1 SEHNR, CDR2 FQNEAQ (reference sequence). The CDR3 runs 12 residues. The V end was cut by 5 bases, the J end by 3 bases, with 5 bases between. The CDR3 nucleotides are TGTGCCAGCAGCCCATACTACAATGAGCAGTTCTTC. The encoded protein is CASSPYYNEQFF.

The V call is TRBV28, the J call TRBJ1-2; D is possibly TRBD1 (6 bases). This CDR3 has 13 residues. V gave up 8 bases and J gave up 3 bases, with 13 bases separating them. Germline-derived CDR1 and CDR2 are MDHEN and SYDVKM. DNA for the CDR3: TGTGCCAGCCTGTTCGGGGGCGACTATGGCTACACCTTC. Translating gives CASLFGGDYGYTF.

The V and J genes are TRBV9 and TRBJ1-2; no reliable D call. The V gene lost 4 bases and the J gene lost 3 bases, with 16 bases spanning the gap. CDR1 and CDR2 from the germline V gene are SGDLS and YYNGEE. The CDR3 loop spans 15 amino acids. The CDR3 nucleotides read TGTGCCAGCAGCACCCGCTGGTATCCGGACTATGGCTACACCTTC. This translates into CASSTRWYPDYGYTF.

CDR3 region: CASSSSVQETQYF. CDR3 in DNA: TGTGCCAGCAGTTCTAGCGTCCAAGAGACCCAGTACTTC. J is TRBJ2-5 and V is TRBV6-5; perhaps TRBD2 as D (6 bases). The CDR3 is 13 amino acids. CDR1 and CDR2 (germline): MNHEY, SVGAGI. Trimming left V 4 bases short and J 1 base short, with 7 bases between.

The CDR3, as DNA: TGTGCCAGCCGGCGGCTCTCTGGAAACACCATATATTTT. It codes for CASRRLSGNTIYF. V usage is TRBV6-5 and J usage is TRBJ1-3, with D unresolved. V dropped 8 bases and J dropped 0 bases, with 8 bases sitting between them. The V gene's germline CDR1 is MNHEY and CDR2 SVGAGI. The CDR3 is 13 residues long.

The chain uses TRBV7-9 and TRBJ2-7; a weak D match, TRBD1 (5 bases). The CDR3 is 17 residues long. V was clipped by 0 bases and J by 2 bases, with 17 bases between them. Germline assignment: CDR1 SEHNR and CDR2 FQNEAQ (reference sequence). The CDR3 region has the DNA TGTGCCAGCAGCTTAGCAGAGGATGGCCTAGGGGCCTACGAGCAGTACTTC. This codes for CASSLAEDGLGAYEQYF.

This sequence joins TRBV5-1 and TRBJ1-1; 7 nucleotides align to TRBD1. The ends lost 1 base at V and 3 bases at J; junction bases unmatched: 6. The CDR3 runs to 15 residues. Per the germline V gene, CDR1 is SGHRS and CDR2 is YFSETQ. Here the CDR3 DNA reads TGCGCCAGCAGCTTGCCCACCAGGGGGGACACTGAAGCTTTCTTT. It is translated as CASSLPTRGDTEAFF. Full variable domain (rest looked up from reference TRBV5-1 and TRBJ1-1): KAGVTQTPRYLIKTRGQQVTLSCSPISGHRSVSWYQQTPGQGLQFLFEYFSETQRNKGNFPGRFSGRQFSNSRSEMNVSTLELGDSALYLCASSLPTRGDTEAFFGQGTRLTVV.

This chain connects TRBV11-2 to TRBJ2-1; 7 bases match TRBD2. V lost 3 bases, J lost 10 bases, and 3 bases stayed unmatched. Germline V gene lookup returns CDR1 SGHAT and CDR2 FQNNGV. The CDR3 runs 12 residues. The CDR3 region has the DNA TGTGCCAGCAGCTTTAGCGGGCCGGAGCAGTTCTTC. Encoded protein: CASSFSGPEQFF.

The genes are TRBV7-3 and TRBJ2-1, with 8 bases identical to TRBD2. V shed 1 base, J shed 6 bases, and the junction held 8 bases outside the gene matches. Germline CDR1 is SGHTA and CDR2 is FQGTGA. The CDR3 extends over 16 amino acids. The CDR3 DNA is TGTGCCAGCAGCTTAAGGAGTCTAGCGGGTTCCAATGAGCAGTTCTTC. Amino acids: CASSLRSLAGSNEQFF.

The rearrangement links TRBV28 to TRBJ1-2; TRBD1 aligns across 7 bases. Germline CDR1 MDHEN, CDR2 SYDVKM. V lost 6 bases and J lost 0; bases outside the gene matches: 10. The CDR3 is 16 amino acids. The CDR3 loop reads CASSKTGAIANYGYTF. The CDR3 DNA reads as TGTGCCAGCAGCAAAACAGGGGCCATAGCTAACTATGGCTACACCTTC.

V usage is TRBV5-1 and J usage is TRBJ2-3; D unclear. V was trimmed by 0 bases and J by 0 bases, leaving 8 bases between them. The germline V gene encodes CDR1 SGHRS and CDR2 YFSETQ. The CDR3 spans 15 residues. The CDR3 here is CASSLDGASTDTQYF. In DNA, the CDR3 is TGCGCCAGCAGCTTGGACGGAGCTAGCACAGATACGCAGTATTTT.

The chain couples TRBV28 to TRBJ2-7; D perhaps matches TRBD2 (5 bases). V was clipped by 5 bases and J by 2 bases, with 19 bases between them. The CDR3 extends over 16 amino acids. The germline gives CDR1 MDHEN, CDR2 SYDVKM. The CDR3, as DNA: TGTGCCAGCAGTGGCCCGGGAAGAACATTCCCCTACGAGCAGTACTTC. As protein: CASSGPGRTFPYEQYF.

This clone has only a few counts. The chain uses TRBV4-1 and TRBJ1-5, with 7 bases that match TRBD1. The V gene end was trimmed by 5 bases and the J gene end by 0 bases; junction bases not matched to a gene: 1. CDR3 length: 14 amino acids. The germline V gene has CDR1 MGHRA and CDR2 YSYEKL. For the CDR3, the DNA is TGCGCCAGCAGCAGACAGGGTAGCAATCAGCCCCAGCATTTT. Translating gives CASSRQGSNQPQHF.

A word on this clone: The sample holds other DNA sequences that translate to the same CDR3. The chain links TRBV7-2 to TRBJ1-5; D perhaps matches TRBD1 (6 bases). The CDR3 has 13 amino acids. Deletions cut 5 bases from V and 6 bases from J, with 11 bases between. CDR1 is SGHTA, CDR2 FQGNSA, per germline. The CDR3 region has the DNA TGTGCCAGCAGCGCCAGGGGTGGTCAGCCCCAGCATTTT. Its translation is CASSARGGQPQHF.

This clone was counted a few times. This chain uses TRBV7-3 with TRBJ2-3, with 7 bases matching TRBD2. V was pared by 5 bases and J by 5 bases, with 4 bases of the junction left unmatched. This CDR3 region has 13 residues. The germline CDR1 and CDR2 sequences are SGHTA and FQGTGA. The CDR3 bases are TGTGCCAGCAGCCCCGTAGCGGGAGATACGCAGTATTTT. Its protein product is CASSPVAGDTQYF.

The V call is TRBV18, the J call TRBJ2-2; D tentatively reads TRBD1 or TRBD2 (5 bases each). Trimming shortened V by 0 bases and J by 5 bases, and 10 bases separated the two germline ends. CDR3 size: 15 residues. The V gene's germline CDR1 is KGHSH and CDR2 LQKENI. The CDR3 reads CASSPPGRSTGELFF. The CDR3 DNA reads as TGTGCCAGCTCACCACCGGGACGAAGTACCGGGGAGCTGTTTTTT.

The chain joins TRBV7-2 to TRBJ2-1; 10 bases map to TRBD1. The CDR3 covers 15 residues. V shed 5 bases and J 15 bases; nucleotides not matched to a gene: 16. Germline assignment: CDR1 SGHTA and CDR2 FQGNSA. The CDR3 DNA reads TGTGCCAGCAGCCCCTGGGTGGCGGGACAGGGGCCTCGGTTCTTC. It yields the protein CASSPWVAGQGPRFF.